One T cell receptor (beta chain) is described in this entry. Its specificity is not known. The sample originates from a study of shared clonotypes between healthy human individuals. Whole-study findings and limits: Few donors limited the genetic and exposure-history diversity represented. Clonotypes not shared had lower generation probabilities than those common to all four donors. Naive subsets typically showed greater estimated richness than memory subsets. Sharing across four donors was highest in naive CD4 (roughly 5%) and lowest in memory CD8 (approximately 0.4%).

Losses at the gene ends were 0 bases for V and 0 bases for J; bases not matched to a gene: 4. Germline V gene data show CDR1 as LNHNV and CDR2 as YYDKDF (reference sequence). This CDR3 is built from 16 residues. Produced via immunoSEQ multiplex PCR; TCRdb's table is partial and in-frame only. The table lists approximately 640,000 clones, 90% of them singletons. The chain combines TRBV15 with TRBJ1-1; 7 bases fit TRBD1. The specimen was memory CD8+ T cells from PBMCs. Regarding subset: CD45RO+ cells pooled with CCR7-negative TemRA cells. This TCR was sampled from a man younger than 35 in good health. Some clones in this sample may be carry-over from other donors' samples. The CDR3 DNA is TGTGCCACCAGCAGAGAACCAGGGGGAATGAACACTGAAGCTTTCTTT. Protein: CATSREPGGMNTEAFF. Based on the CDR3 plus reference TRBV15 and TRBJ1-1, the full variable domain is DAMVIQNPRYQVTQFGKPVTLSCSQTLNHNVMYWYQQKSSQAPKLLFHYYDKDFNNEADTPDNFQSRRPNTSFCFLDIRSPGLGDTAMYLCATSREPGGMNTEAFFGQGTRLTVV.